This TCR beta chain comes out of a study of relationships among human T cell subsets. With regard to this clonotype: Its cognate antigen is unknown.

The T cell receptor alpha and beta CDR3 regions were amplified from mRNA by semiquantitative ARM-PCR. Exponential amplification used communal superprimers after tagged nested gene-specific primers in ARM-PCR. Exonuclease cleared nested primers, then first-round products were reamplified. TCRdb recomputed calls from the multiplex PCR reads with MiXCR, one row per CDR3 protein. The top ten hold roughly 27% of the sample, which has 10,000 to 15,000 distinct CDR3 sequences, around two thirds seen once. Trimming took 5 bases from V and 9 from J; bases not matched to a gene: 10. This CDR3 contains 15 residues. Germline V lookup: CDR1 SGHVS, CDR2 FNYEAQ. General study points: Over 55% of CD8+ cytotoxic sequences came from clones with over 100 reads.

After CD25, CD56 and CD294 bead selections, the flow-through was collected as Th1 cells. Subset-specific monoclonal antibody beads were used to isolate T cell subsets. This receptor was taken from a man aged 40-49 years in good health. Sequences were obtained from CD4+ Th1 cells sorted from blood. The V and J genes are TRBV7-6 and TRBJ2-1, with 10 bases lining up with TRBD2. In nucleotides, the CDR3 is TGTGCCAGCAGCATGAGCGGGAGGGCCGGGGGTGAGCAGTTCTTC. Amino acids: CASSMSGRAGGEQFF.